This T cell receptor beta chain emerged from a study of T cell responses to AZD1222 COVID-19 vaccine. Findings and caveats of the study: The sample set comprised mostly white British donors with more females, and clonal diversity was possibly underestimated. After two AZD1222 doses, spike-specific TCR breadth and depth rose versus day 0. Along spike, vaccine-associated CD4 TCRs were found throughout, with dominance at 160-218 and 743-854.

This clone occurred once. Its antigen remains unidentified. Some clones are missing from TCRdb's copy, which holds only in-frame ones; the method was immunoSEQ multiplex PCR. The sample carries around 150,000 clones, more than 90% recorded once. Germline V CDR1 and CDR2: MDHEN, SYDVKM. CDR3 length: 15 amino acids. V shed 2 bases, J shed 5 bases, and the junction held 6 bases outside the gene matches. The receptor was isolated from an adult who received the AZD1222 COVID-19 vaccine. The rearrangement links TRBV28 to TRBJ1-5, with 7 bases aligning to TRBD1. The material was peripheral blood, obtained 28 days after the second AZD1222 dose. The CDR3 DNA follows: TGTGCCAGCAGTTTAGCGGGTAGGGGGCATCAGCCCCAGCATTTT. Translating it yields CASSLAGRGHQPQHF.